This T cell receptor (beta chain) was identified in a study of blood T cell repertoires in COVID-19. This clone was detected only a few times. Original analysis: Scientists estimated how many nucleated cells there were by amplifying reference gene primers. Sequenced by immunoSEQ multiplex PCR; TCRdb stores in-frame clones only, minus some. That table furnishes V, J and clone size, whereas the DNA furnished D and trimming. This sample has tens of thousands of clones, with 82% found just once. The ends lost 0 bases at V and 1 base at J; junction bases unmatched: 0. Germline CDR1 is MNHNS and CDR2 is SASEGT. The CDR3 has 15 residues.

The TCR sequence derives from a man between 40 and 49 years old with acute or convalescent COVID-19. V gene TRBV6-1 combines with J gene TRBJ1-5, with 7 bases identical to TRBD1. The specimen was peripheral blood. The CDR3 sequence is CASSEADRSNQPQHF. In DNA, the CDR3 is TGTGCCAGCAGTGAAGCGGACAGGAGCAATCAGCCCCAGCATTTT.